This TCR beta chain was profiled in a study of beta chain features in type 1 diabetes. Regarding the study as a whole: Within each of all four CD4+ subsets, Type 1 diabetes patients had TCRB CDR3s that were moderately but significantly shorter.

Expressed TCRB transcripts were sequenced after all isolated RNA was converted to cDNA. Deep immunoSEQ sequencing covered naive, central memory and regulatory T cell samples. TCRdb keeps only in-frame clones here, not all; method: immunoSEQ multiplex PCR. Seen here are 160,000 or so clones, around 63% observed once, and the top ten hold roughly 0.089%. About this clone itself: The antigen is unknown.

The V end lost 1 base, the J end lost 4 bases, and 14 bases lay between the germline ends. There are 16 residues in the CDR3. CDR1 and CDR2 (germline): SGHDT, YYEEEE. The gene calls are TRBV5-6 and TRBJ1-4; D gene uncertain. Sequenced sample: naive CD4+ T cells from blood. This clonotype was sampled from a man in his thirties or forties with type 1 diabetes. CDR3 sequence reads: CASSLSFGRLNEKLFF. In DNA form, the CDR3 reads TGTGCCAGCAGCTTGTCTTTCGGACGGCTTAATGAAAAACTGTTTTTT.